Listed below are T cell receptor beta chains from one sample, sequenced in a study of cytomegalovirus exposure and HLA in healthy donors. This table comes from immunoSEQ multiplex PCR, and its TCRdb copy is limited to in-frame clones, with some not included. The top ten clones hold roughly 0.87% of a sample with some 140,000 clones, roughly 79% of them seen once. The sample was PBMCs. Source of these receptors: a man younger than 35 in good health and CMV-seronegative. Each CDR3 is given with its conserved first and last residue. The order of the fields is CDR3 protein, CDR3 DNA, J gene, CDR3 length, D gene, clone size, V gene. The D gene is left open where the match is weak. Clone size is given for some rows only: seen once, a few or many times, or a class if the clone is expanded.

CDR3aa: CASSLSGGVSYNEQFF
CDR3nt: TGTGCCAGCAGCTTAAGCGGGGGGGTCTCCTACAATGAGCAGTTCTTC
j_gene: TRBJ2-1
len: 16
d_gene: TRBD2
abundance: NA
v_gene: TRBV7-6

CDR3aa: CASTTGGFYNEQFF
CDR3nt: TGTGCTAGCACAACAGGGGGCTTCTACAATGAGCAGTTCTTC
j_gene: TRBJ2-1
len: 14
d_gene: TRBD1
abundance: NA
v_gene: TRBV12-5

CDR3aa: CASSAVDRGGYTF
CDR3nt: TGTGCCAGCAGTGCGGTGGACAGAGGGGGCTACACCTTC
j_gene: TRBJ1-2
len: 13
d_gene: NA
abundance: once
v_gene: TRBV9

CDR3aa: CASSVAGGGYTF
CDR3nt: TGTGCCAGCAGTGTCGCAGGGGGTGGCTACACCTTC
j_gene: TRBJ1-2
len: 12
d_gene: TRBD1
abundance: NA
v_gene: TRBV6-1

CDR3aa: CASSPGQGKKDIQYF
CDR3nt: TGCGCCAGCAGCCCGGGACAGGGAAAGAAGGACATTCAGTACTTC
j_gene: TRBJ2-4
len: 15
d_gene: TRBD1
abundance: NA
v_gene: TRBV4-3

CDR3aa: CSVEGVNTEAFF
CDR3nt: TGCAGCGTAGAGGGAGTGAACACTGAAGCTTTCTTT
j_gene: TRBJ1-1
len: 12
d_gene: NA
abundance: few
v_gene: TRBV29-1

CDR3aa: CASSITTGAGNNEQFF
CDR3nt: TGTGCCAGCAGCATCACGACAGGGGCCGGGAACAATGAGCAGTTCTTC
j_gene: TRBJ2-1
len: 16
d_gene: TRBD1
abundance: NA
v_gene: TRBV5-6

CDR3aa: CASSSLQGIGKLFF
CDR3nt: TGTGCCAGCAGTTCCTTGCAGGGGATCGGAAAACTGTTTTTT
j_gene: TRBJ1-4
len: 14
d_gene: NA
abundance: NA
v_gene: TRBV27

CDR3aa: CASSEQYSFSGANVLTF
CDR3nt: TGTGCCAGCAGTGAACAATACAGCTTCTCTGGGGCCAACGTCCTGACTTTC
j_gene: TRBJ2-6
len: 17
d_gene: NA
abundance: few
v_gene: TRBV6-1

CDR3aa: CASSLGEASPLHF
CDR3nt: TGTGCCAGCAGCTTGGGGGAGGCATCACCCCTCCACTTT
j_gene: TRBJ1-6
len: 13
d_gene: NA
abundance: few
v_gene: TRBV5-6

CDR3aa: CASSSVNWNEKLFF
CDR3nt: TGTGCCAGCAGCTCGGTAAACTGGAATGAAAAACTGTTTTTT
j_gene: TRBJ1-4
len: 14
d_gene: NA
abundance: NA
v_gene: TRBV6-5

CDR3aa: CASSLAPPSQETQYF
CDR3nt: TGTGCCAGCTCACTAGCGCCGCCAAGCCAAGAGACCCAGTACTTC
j_gene: TRBJ2-5
len: 15
d_gene: NA
abundance: NA
v_gene: TRBV18

CDR3aa: CASSLSLSAGEGGYTF
CDR3nt: TGTGCCAGCAGTTTATCCCTGTCTGCAGGGGAAGGGGGCTACACCTTC
j_gene: TRBJ1-2
len: 16
d_gene: NA
abundance: NA
v_gene: TRBV27

CDR3aa: CASSLAFAGAGEKLFF
CDR3nt: TGTGCCAGCAGCTTAGCGTTTGCAGGGGCAGGTGAAAAACTGTTTTTT
j_gene: TRBJ1-4
len: 16
d_gene: NA
abundance: NA
v_gene: TRBV7-8

CDR3aa: CASSHPFVRDTQETQYF
CDR3nt: TGCGCCAGCAGTCACCCCTTTGTCCGGGACACCCAAGAGACCCAGTACTTC
j_gene: TRBJ2-5
len: 17
d_gene: NA
abundance: NA
v_gene: TRBV23-1

CDR3aa: CASSLTGASDTQYF
CDR3nt: TGTGCCAGCAGCTTGACAGGGGCATCAGATACGCAGTATTTT
j_gene: TRBJ2-3
len: 14
d_gene: TRBD1
abundance: NA
v_gene: TRBV5-6

CDR3aa: CASTTLGGAAYNEQFF
CDR3nt: TGCGCCAGCACCACCTTGGGGGGGGCCGCCTACAATGAGCAGTTCTTC
j_gene: TRBJ2-1
len: 16
d_gene: NA
abundance: NA
v_gene: TRBV5-1

CDR3aa: CASSYSTGELFF
CDR3nt: TGTGCCAGCAGTTACTCGACAGGGGAGCTGTTTTTT
j_gene: TRBJ2-2
len: 12
d_gene: NA
abundance: few
v_gene: TRBV6-5

CDR3aa: CASSQVLVRVGVSSYEQYF
CDR3nt: TGCGCCAGCAGCCAAGTCCTTGTTCGGGTGGGAGTGAGTTCCTACGAGCAGTACTTC
j_gene: TRBJ2-7
len: 19
d_gene: NA
abundance: NA
v_gene: TRBV4-1

CDR3aa: CASSGGSHRLRAFF
CDR3nt: TGTGCCAGCAGTGGAGGCAGCCACCGCTTAAGGGCTTTCTTT
j_gene: TRBJ1-1
len: 14
d_gene: NA
abundance: once
v_gene: TRBV7-8

CDR3aa: CASSEGRGVKSTEAFF
CDR3nt: TGTGCCAGCAGTGAGGGCAGGGGGGTAAAATCCACTGAAGCTTTCTTT
j_gene: TRBJ1-1
len: 16
d_gene: TRBD1
abundance: NA
v_gene: TRBV2

CDR3aa: CAWNPTAGNYGYTF
CDR3nt: TGTGCCTGGAACCCGACAGCGGGGAACTATGGCTACACCTTC
j_gene: TRBJ1-2
len: 14
d_gene: NA
abundance: NA
v_gene: TRBV30

CDR3aa: CASALGLAGGRLDTQYF
CDR3nt: TGTGCCAGCGCACTGGGGCTAGCGGGGGGGCGGTTGGATACGCAGTATTTT
j_gene: TRBJ2-3
len: 17
d_gene: TRBD2
abundance: NA
v_gene: TRBV5-4

CDR3aa: CASSLATGGTYEQYF
CDR3nt: TGCGCCAGCAGCTTGGCGACAGGGGGTACCTACGAGCAGTACTTC
j_gene: TRBJ2-7
len: 15
d_gene: TRBD1
abundance: NA
v_gene: TRBV5-1